These T cell receptor beta chains were read from a single sample in a study of identical twins. TCRdb recomputed calls from the 5' RACE reads with MiXCR, one row per CDR3 protein. The sample has about 450,000 distinct CDR3 sequences; 18% are singletons. The sample comprised naive T cells sorted from blood. The receptors here all came from a middle-aged man in good health. Both conserved end residues are part of each CDR3. The D gene is left open where the match is weak. Not every row has a clone size; where given, it reads once, few, many or a size class.

clone_size: NA
d_call: NA
j_call: TRBJ2-7
v_call: TRBV15
cdr3_nt: TGTGCCACCAGCAGCGTGACCGGGACTCTGCAGTACTTC
cdr3_aa: CATSSVTGTLQYF

clone_size: NA
d_call: TRBD2
j_call: TRBJ2-3
v_call: TRBV12-3/TRBV12-4
cdr3_nt: TGTGCCAGCAGTTTGGTGGGGGGGTTGGATACGCAGTATTTT
cdr3_aa: CASSLVGGLDTQYF

clone_size: NA
d_call: NA
j_call: TRBJ1-2
v_call: TRBV11-2
cdr3_nt: TGTGCCAGCAGCTTAGATGGCCAGAACGGTTTGGGCTACACCTTC
cdr3_aa: CASSLDGQNGLGYTF

clone_size: NA
d_call: TRBD1
j_call: TRBJ1-2
v_call: TRBV6-1
cdr3_nt: TGTGCCAGCAGCAAACAGGGGAGTCGGGGTCATGGCTACACCTTC
cdr3_aa: CASSKQGSRGHGYTF

clone_size: NA
d_call: NA
j_call: TRBJ2-7
v_call: TRBV11-2
cdr3_nt: TGTGCCAGCAGCTTAGATCGTCACTGGACTAACCCCTACGAGCAGTACTTC
cdr3_aa: CASSLDRHWTNPYEQYF

clone_size: NA
d_call: TRBD1
j_call: TRBJ2-7
v_call: TRBV12-3/TRBV12-4
cdr3_nt: TGTGCCAGCAGTTTTATGGGACAGGGGTCCTACGAGCAGTACTTC
cdr3_aa: CASSFMGQGSYEQYF

clone_size: NA
d_call: NA
j_call: TRBJ1-5
v_call: TRBV19
cdr3_nt: TGTGCCACAGGGGACAATCCGCCCCAGCATTTT
cdr3_aa: CATGDNPPQHF

clone_size: NA
d_call: NA
j_call: TRBJ2-7
v_call: TRBV6-5
cdr3_nt: TGTGCCAGCAGTTACTCCTCCAGTGGGGGTAAAAGCTCCTACGAGCAGTACTTC
cdr3_aa: CASSYSSSGGKSSYEQYF

clone_size: NA
d_call: NA
j_call: TRBJ2-5
v_call: TRBV5-1
cdr3_nt: TGCGCCAGCTGTAGCGGTTACCAAGGGGGGGAGACCCAGTACTTC
cdr3_aa: CASCSGYQGGETQYF

clone_size: NA
d_call: NA
j_call: TRBJ2-6
v_call: TRBV28
cdr3_nt: TGTGCCAGCACCGTCACGGGGGGCCTCGGGGCCAACGTCCTGACTTTC
cdr3_aa: CASTVTGGLGANVLTF

clone_size: many
d_call: TRBD2
j_call: TRBJ2-5
v_call: TRBV20-1
cdr3_nt: TGCAGTGCTGACGCGAACGGGGGGGCCGGAGAGACCCAGTACTTC
cdr3_aa: CSADANGGAGETQYF

clone_size: many
d_call: TRBD1
j_call: TRBJ1-5
v_call: TRBV7-2
cdr3_nt: TGTGCCAGCAGCTTGGGGACAGGGGTCGGCCAGCCCCAGCATTTT
cdr3_aa: CASSLGTGVGQPQHF

clone_size: many
d_call: NA
j_call: TRBJ2-1
v_call: TRBV20-1
cdr3_nt: TGCAGTGCTATGACTGCCCAGAATGATGAGCAGTTCTTC
cdr3_aa: CSAMTAQNDEQFF

clone_size: NA
d_call: NA
j_call: TRBJ2-6
v_call: TRBV6-1
cdr3_nt: TGTGCCAGCAGTCCTGGGCAGTCTGGGGCCAACGTCCTGACTTTC
cdr3_aa: CASSPGQSGANVLTF

clone_size: NA
d_call: NA
j_call: TRBJ1-5
v_call: TRBV6-2/TRBV6-3
cdr3_nt: TGTGCCAGCAGTTACTCGGTGGGGACGATAAGGAATCAGCCCCAGCATTTT
cdr3_aa: CASSYSVGTIRNQPQHF

clone_size: NA
d_call: NA
j_call: TRBJ2-7
v_call: TRBV12-3/TRBV12-4
cdr3_nt: TGTGCCAGCAGTTTTCACGTAATCCGATCGGGGCACCCTCTACCGTCGAACTCCTACGAGCAGTACTTC
cdr3_aa: CASSFHVIRSGHPLPSNSYEQYF

clone_size: few
d_call: NA
j_call: TRBJ2-2
v_call: TRBV25-1
cdr3_nt: TGTGCCAGCAGGAACAGGGAGAACACCGGGGAGCTGTTTTTT
cdr3_aa: CASRNRENTGELFF

clone_size: few
d_call: TRBD1
j_call: TRBJ2-4
v_call: TRBV6-5
cdr3_nt: TGTGCCAGCAGTTACTCGGGACAGGGGGGGTGGAACATTCAGTACTTC
cdr3_aa: CASSYSGQGGWNIQYF

clone_size: many
d_call: NA
j_call: TRBJ2-6
v_call: TRBV7-9
cdr3_nt: TGTGCCAGCAGGCCACAGGGAGCAGCTGGGGCCAACGTCCTGACTTTC
cdr3_aa: CASRPQGAAGANVLTF

clone_size: many
d_call: NA
j_call: TRBJ2-1
v_call: TRBV20-1
cdr3_nt: TGCAGGGCTGGAACTCCGGGCCTCGGGCACAATGAGCAGTTCTTC
cdr3_aa: CRAGTPGLGHNEQFF

clone_size: NA
d_call: TRBD2
j_call: TRBJ2-5
v_call: TRBV20-1
cdr3_nt: TGCAGTGCTAGAGTCACTAGCGGGGCTTGGACCCAGTACTTC
cdr3_aa: CSARVTSGAWTQYF

clone_size: few
d_call: NA
j_call: TRBJ1-5
v_call: TRBV5-4
cdr3_nt: TGTGCCAGCAGCCGGGACCGGGGTTTGGGGCCCCAGCATTTT
cdr3_aa: CASSRDRGLGPQHF

clone_size: NA
d_call: NA
j_call: TRBJ1-1
v_call: TRBV7-9
cdr3_nt: TGTGCCAGCAGCGGGAGGGCCTCAGGATTGAACACTGAAGCTTTCTTT
cdr3_aa: CASSGRASGLNTEAFF

clone_size: NA
d_call: NA
j_call: TRBJ1-6
v_call: TRBV20-1
cdr3_nt: TGCAGTGCTAGAGATACGTCAGACCCCTATAATTCACCCCTCCACTTT
cdr3_aa: CSARDTSDPYNSPLHF

clone_size: many
d_call: NA
j_call: TRBJ2-7
v_call: TRBV28
cdr3_nt: TGTGCCAGTTTCGCGGCCAGGACCCCCTACGAGCAGTACTTC
cdr3_aa: CASFAARTPYEQYF

clone_size: NA
d_call: TRBD1
j_call: TRBJ1-1
v_call: TRBV6-2/TRBV6-3
cdr3_nt: TGTGCCAGCAGTTACCAGGGGGTATTCACTGAAGCTTTCTTT
cdr3_aa: CASSYQGVFTEAFF

clone_size: NA
d_call: TRBD2
j_call: TRBJ2-7
v_call: TRBV20-1
cdr3_nt: TGCAGTGCTAGAGCCCTAGCGGGAGTGAGGGAGCAGTACTTC
cdr3_aa: CSARALAGVREQYF

clone_size: many
d_call: TRBD2
j_call: TRBJ2-7
v_call: TRBV29-1
cdr3_nt: TGCAGCGTTGAATTGGGACGGGAGGGCCGCAACGAGCAGTACTTC
cdr3_aa: CSVELGREGRNEQYF

clone_size: NA
d_call: TRBD1
j_call: TRBJ1-1
v_call: TRBV12-3/TRBV12-4
cdr3_nt: TGTGCCAGCAGGGCCGACAGGGGTGGCCACACTGAAGCTTTCTTT
cdr3_aa: CASRADRGGHTEAFF

clone_size: few
d_call: NA
j_call: TRBJ2-1
v_call: TRBV4-2
cdr3_nt: TGTGCCAGCAGCCAGCAGGGGCAACCAAACAATGAGCAGTTCTTC
cdr3_aa: CASSQQGQPNNEQFF

clone_size: NA
d_call: TRBD2
j_call: TRBJ2-1
v_call: TRBV7-8
cdr3_nt: TGTGCCAGCAGCTTAGCGGGCGGGGGGCTTTACAATGAGCAGTTCTTC
cdr3_aa: CASSLAGGGLYNEQFF

clone_size: once
d_call: TRBD2
j_call: TRBJ2-1
v_call: TRBV24-1
cdr3_nt: TGTGCCACCAGTGAAGAGCGGGAGGCCGACTACAATGAGCAGTTCTTC
cdr3_aa: CATSEEREADYNEQFF

clone_size: NA
d_call: TRBD1
j_call: TRBJ2-7
v_call: TRBV6-2/TRBV6-3
cdr3_nt: TGTGCCAGCAGTTCCCGACAGGGCATCTACGAGCAGTACTTC
cdr3_aa: CASSSRQGIYEQYF

clone_size: NA
d_call: NA
j_call: TRBJ2-5
v_call: TRBV28
cdr3_nt: TGTGCCAGCAGGAGAGGACAGAATAAAGAGACCCAGTACTTC
cdr3_aa: CASRRGQNKETQYF

clone_size: many
d_call: NA
j_call: TRBJ2-2
v_call: TRBV6-1
cdr3_nt: TGTGCCAGCAGCCTTGACGGTTGGGGGACGGTTAACACCGGGGAGCTGTTTTTT
cdr3_aa: CASSLDGWGTVNTGELFF

clone_size: NA
d_call: TRBD2
j_call: TRBJ2-1
v_call: TRBV24-1
cdr3_nt: TGTGCCACCAGCACTATAGCGGGAGGGGACAATGAGCAGTTCTTC
cdr3_aa: CATSTIAGGDNEQFF

clone_size: NA
d_call: NA
j_call: TRBJ2-3
v_call: TRBV7-9
cdr3_nt: TGTGCCAGCAGCTACACCGGGCCGAGCACAGATACGCAGTATTTT
cdr3_aa: CASSYTGPSTDTQYF

clone_size: many
d_call: TRBD1
j_call: TRBJ1-1
v_call: TRBV29-1
cdr3_nt: TGCAGCGCCAAGACAGGGGCTGCGAACACTGAAGCTTTCTTT
cdr3_aa: CSAKTGAANTEAFF

clone_size: many
d_call: TRBD1
j_call: TRBJ2-3
v_call: TRBV14
cdr3_nt: TGTGCCAGCAGCCAAGACAGGGGGCTTGGTGATACGCAGTATTTT
cdr3_aa: CASSQDRGLGDTQYF

clone_size: many
d_call: NA
j_call: TRBJ1-5
v_call: TRBV12-3/TRBV12-4
cdr3_nt: TGTGCCAGCAGCTTAGCGGGGGGGAATCAGCCCCAGCATTTT
cdr3_aa: CASSLAGGNQPQHF

clone_size: NA
d_call: NA
j_call: TRBJ2-5
v_call: TRBV11-2
cdr3_nt: TGTGCCAGCAGCCTGCGAGGGGATGAGGAGACCCAGTACTTC
cdr3_aa: CASSLRGDEETQYF

clone_size: few
d_call: NA
j_call: TRBJ2-1
v_call: TRBV4-3
cdr3_nt: TGCGCCAGCAGCCAAGATGGAGGGCCCGACAATGAGCAGTTCTTC
cdr3_aa: CASSQDGGPDNEQFF

clone_size: many
d_call: NA
j_call: TRBJ2-3
v_call: TRBV5-1
cdr3_nt: TGCGCCAGCAGCTTGGAGTTCCGTAGCACAGATACGCAGTATTTT
cdr3_aa: CASSLEFRSTDTQYF

clone_size: NA
d_call: TRBD2
j_call: TRBJ2-2
v_call: TRBV20-1
cdr3_nt: TGCAGTGCTAGACCCATAGCGGGAGTCGACACCGGGGAGCTGTTTTTT
cdr3_aa: CSARPIAGVDTGELFF

clone_size: NA
d_call: TRBD1
j_call: TRBJ2-5
v_call: TRBV5-8
cdr3_nt: TGTGCCAGCAGCTTACCCGGGACAGATCAAGAGACCCAGTACTTC
cdr3_aa: CASSLPGTDQETQYF

clone_size: NA
d_call: NA
j_call: TRBJ2-6
v_call: TRBV6-1
cdr3_nt: TGTGCCAGCGGCACCGGGAGCCCTGGGGCCAACGTCCTGACTTTC
cdr3_aa: CASGTGSPGANVLTF

clone_size: many
d_call: NA
j_call: TRBJ1-1
v_call: TRBV28
cdr3_nt: TGTGCCAGCAGACAAACGATCTTCAACACTGAAGCTTTCTTT
cdr3_aa: CASRQTIFNTEAFF

clone_size: many
d_call: NA
j_call: TRBJ2-6
v_call: TRBV7-2
cdr3_nt: TGTGCCAGCAGCTTTAGGAGCTCTGGGGCCAACGTCCTGACTTTC
cdr3_aa: CASSFRSSGANVLTF

clone_size: NA
d_call: TRBD2
j_call: TRBJ2-7
v_call: TRBV5-1
cdr3_nt: TGCGCCAGCAGTGATCTGTTTAGCGGGGTTTCCTACGAGCAGTACTTC
cdr3_aa: CASSDLFSGVSYEQYF